The 20 T cell receptor beta chains reported below all come from one sample, sequenced in a study of immune evolution from preneoplasia to lung adenocarcinoma. The assay was immunoSEQ multiplex PCR, and TCRdb's table has in-frame clones only and misses some. The sample includes about 5,200 clones, 81% of them seen just once. Material for sequencing was FFPE adjacent normal lung tissue. Receptors were obtained from a donor older than 65 with lung adenocarcinoma.

The gene calls are TRBV20-1 and TRBJ2-4; D may be TRBD1 (6 bases). Germline V gene lookup returns CDR1 DFQATT and CDR2 SNEGSKA (reference sequence). The V and J ends lost 5 bases and 7 bases respectively, with 9 bases between them. This CDR3 has 11 amino acids. DNA for the CDR3: TGCAGTGCTCCTACAGGGAACATTCAGTACTTC. Its translation: CSAPTGNIQYF.

V and J are TRBV30 and TRBJ2-1; D ambiguous. V lost 4 bases and J 8 bases, leaving 9 bases between the germline ends. The germline V gene has CDR1 GTSNPN and CDR2 SVGIG (reference sequence). The CDR3 is 11 residues long. For the CDR3, the DNA is TGTGCCTGGACTCCCTGGGATGAGCAGTTCTTC. It translates to CAWTPWDEQFF.

The chain uses TRBV28 and TRBJ2-7, with no clear D. V was pared by 3 bases and J by 0 bases, with 12 bases between. The CDR3 is made up of 15 amino acids. Germline V gives CDR1 MDHEN, CDR2 SYDVKM. The CDR3 reads CASSFLGGASYEQYF. The DNA for the CDR3 is TGTGCCAGCAGTTTTCTTGGCGGAGCCTCCTACGAGCAGTACTTC.

This sequence joins TRBV27 and TRBJ2-2; D could derive from TRBD1 or TRBD2 (5 bases each). V lost 7 bases, J lost 6 bases, and 27 bases lay in between. The CDR3 length is 18 residues. The germline V gene has CDR1 MNHEY and CDR2 SMNVEV (reference sequence). The DNA for the CDR3 is TGTGCCAGCAAATTTGGAGAGGGGCGCCCCTTCGAGGCCGGGGAGCTGTTTTTT. Residues: CASKFGEGRPFEAGELFF.

The J gene is TRBJ2-2, the V gene TRBV2; 10 bases align to TRBD1. With 6 bases clipped from V and 4 bases from J, the junction kept 8 bases outside the gene matches. This CDR3 region has 16 residues. Germline V gene data show CDR1 as SNHLY and CDR2 as FYNNEI. The CDR3 sequence: CASRDRTGGGTGELFF. CDR3 in DNA: TGTGCCAGCAGGGATAGGACAGGGGGGGGCACCGGGGAGCTGTTTTTT. Variable domain in full (rest from reference TRBV2 and TRBJ2-2): EPEVTQTPSHQVTQMGQEVILRCVPISNHLYFYWYRQILGQKVEFLVSFYNNEISEKSEIFDDQFSVERPDGSNFTLKIRSTKLEDSAMYFCASRDRTGGGTGELFFGEGSRLTVL.

Written as DNA, the CDR3 is TGTGCCAGCAGCCAAGCGGGTCGGGAGACCCAGTACTTC. Protein product: CASSQAGRETQYF. The rearrangement links TRBV14 to TRBJ2-5; D unclear. Trimming cost V 1 base and J 5 bases, with 8 bases left between them. Germline CDR1 SGHDN, CDR2 FVKESK. This CDR3 is built from 13 residues.

This clone showed up just once. This chain connects TRBV6-1 to TRBJ2-7, with 7 bases that match TRBD2. The V gene end was trimmed by 2 bases and the J gene end by 6 bases; junction bases not matched to a gene: 4. Per germline, CDR1 MNHNS and CDR2 SASEGT. The CDR3 is made up of 13 amino acids. For the CDR3, the DNA is TGTGCCAGCAGTGAACAGGGCGGGGGCGAGCAGTACTTC. Amino acid sequence: CASSEQGGGEQYF.

The V call is TRBV10-3, the J call TRBJ2-5; TRBD2 matches at 15 bases. Germline V gene sequence: CDR1 ENHRY, CDR2 SYGVKD. This CDR3 is built from 13 residues. Losses at the gene ends were 10 bases for V and 5 bases for J; bases not matched to a gene: 2. CDR3 bases: TGTGCCACAGGACTAGCGGGAGGGGAGACCCAGTACTTC. It yields the protein CATGLAGGETQYF.

V usage is TRBV6-5 and J usage is TRBJ1-4, with D tentatively TRBD1 (5 bases). The CDR3 length is 14 residues. Between the trimmed V and J ends, which lost 2 bases and 2 bases, there was a span of 6 bases. Looked up from germline, CDR1 is MNHEY and CDR2 is SVGAGI. This chain's CDR3 is CASSYRGTNEKLFF. Here the CDR3 DNA reads TGTGCCAGCAGTTACCGGGGGACTAATGAAAAACTGTTTTTT.

V gene TRBV18 combines with J gene TRBJ2-6, with no clear D. Trimming stripped 3 bases from V and 0 bases from J, with 18 bases between. Germline V gene data show CDR1 as KGHSH and CDR2 as LQKENI. The CDR3 has 19 amino acids. The CDR3, as DNA: TGTGCCAGCTCACCGAACGGCGCGCTAGTAGGCTCTGGGGCCAACGTCCTGACTTTC. It codes for CASSPNGALVGSGANVLTF.

V usage is TRBV5-4 and J usage is TRBJ2-3, with no clear D. The germline V gene encodes CDR1 SGHNT and CDR2 YYREEE (reference sequence). This CDR3 comprises 13 residues. Trimming took 1 base from V and 1 from J, leaving 4 bases between them. The CDR3 sequence: CASSLTRTDTQYF. The CDR3 DNA reads TGTGCCAGCAGCTTGACCCGCACAGATACGCAGTATTTT.

The CDR3: CASSPSSGTTNEKLFF. Written as DNA, the CDR3 is TGTGCCAGCAGCCCCAGTTCCGGGACAACTAATGAAAAACTGTTTTTT. The rearrangement uses TRBV4-2 and TRBJ1-4, with D unclear. Germline CDR1 is LGHNA and CDR2 is YNFKEQ. V shed 4 bases and J shed 0 bases, with 12 bases lying between them. This CDR3 comprises 16 residues.

The chain carries TRBV28 and TRBJ2-1, with 10 positions matching TRBD2. Germline V CDR1 and CDR2: MDHEN, SYDVKM. The CDR3 consists of 18 residues. V trimming: 4 bases; J trimming: 8 bases; junction bases outside the gene matches: 17. The CDR3: CASSSSWTSGSGGDEQFF. The DNA for the CDR3 is TGTGCCAGCAGTTCCTCATGGACTAGCGGTTCCGGTGGTGATGAGCAGTTCTTC.

V is TRBV2 and J is TRBJ2-5; the D gene is possibly TRBD1 (5 bases). Germline values: CDR1 SNHLY, CDR2 FYNNEI. Trimming removed 4 bases from V and 1 base from J, with 7 bases in between. The CDR3 extends over 13 amino acids. The DNA of the CDR3 is TGTGCCAGCAGTGCCGACAGCCAAGAGACCCAGTACTTC. It yields the protein CASSADSQETQYF.

J is TRBJ2-5 and V is TRBV2; 7 bases are shared with TRBD1. With V trimmed by 4 bases and J by 13 bases, 9 bases remained unmatched. The CDR3 runs 12 residues. Germline V gives CDR1 SNHLY, CDR2 FYNNEI. In DNA, the CDR3 is TGTGCCAGCAGTGGAACAGGGGACCCGCCGTACTTC. It translates to CASSGTGDPPYF.

The chain couples TRBV27 to TRBJ2-1, with D possibly being TRBD1 or TRBD2 (5 bases each). CDR1 MNHEY and CDR2 SMNVEV come from the germline V gene (reference sequence). The CDR3 consists of 15 residues. The V end was cut by 5 bases, the J end by 7 bases, with 18 bases between. Written as DNA, the CDR3 is TGTGCCAGCAGTCCGGGGCCCAACTACAGGAATGAGCAGTTCTTC. Its protein product is CASSPGPNYRNEQFF.

The V call is TRBV7-9, the J call TRBJ1-1; 7 bases map to TRBD1. With V trimmed by 5 bases and J by 4 bases, 10 bases remained unmatched. This CDR3 has 15 amino acids. Germline assignment: CDR1 SEHNR and CDR2 FQNEAQ (reference sequence). CDR3 protein: CASSDYRGPSTEAFF. The CDR3 DNA sequence: TGTGCCAGCAGCGACTACAGGGGTCCAAGCACTGAAGCTTTCTTT.

The DNA for the CDR3 is TGTGCCAGCAGCTTCATGGTCGGGGATGGCTACACCTTC. Residues: CASSFMVGDGYTF. V usage is TRBV7-2 and J usage is TRBJ1-2; D is uncertain. The CDR3 is 13 amino acids. Germline CDR1 is SGHTA and CDR2 is FQGNSA. Trimming pared 3 bases from V and 6 bases from J, leaving 11 bases between.

V is TRBV7-2 and J is TRBJ2-7, with 7 bases matching TRBD1. This CDR3 is 16 amino acids long. Germline V gene sequence: CDR1 SGHTA, CDR2 FQGNSA. The ends lost 0 bases at V and 6 bases at J; junction bases unmatched: 11. The CDR3 DNA reads as TGTGCCAGCAGCTTAGCCGTGGGACAGTTTTCGGGCGAGCAGTACTTC. Translation: CASSLAVGQFSGEQYF.

A single count supports this clone. The J gene is TRBJ1-1, the V gene TRBV9; tentative D call: TRBD1 (6 bases). Trimming removed 3 bases from V and 2 bases from J, with 14 bases in between. Germline assignment: CDR1 SGDLS and CDR2 YYNGEE. The CDR3 runs 15 residues. The CDR3 coding sequence is TGTGCCAGCAGCGCCGGGGGAGGGGGAAACACTGAAGCTTTCTTT. Residues: CASSAGGGGNTEAFF.